This TCR beta chain was obtained from a study of blood T cell repertoires in COVID-19 (dated by TCRdb to 2018 to 2020). Background for the entire study: Samples from collaborators originated in the United States, Italy and Spain and spanned both the acute and convalescent phases of COVID-19. The material from the prospective study consisted of cDNA or gDNA derived from T cells, B-cell-depleted T cells, or PBMCs. Deeply sampled blood TCRbeta repertoires from subjects exposed to, actively infected with, or recovered from COVID-19 were included in the dataset. A freely available public database, intended as a resource for researchers studying the immune response to SARS-CoV-2, is where the repertoires were released. The samples were drawn from two sources: the first 160 participants of the ongoing ImmuneRACE study, and 1,254 subjects contributed by 6 global collaborators. Sample metadata almost always included a de-identified subject ID, COVID-19 status, age in years and sex. Where HLA class I and class II types were available, the types were taken from metadata supplied by the sample provider, not from assay-based typing. What the research found in general, with its limitations: The quantity of clinical and demographic metadata differed by source and by participant and was supplied without curation.

The collaborating institutions used their own protocols to collect whole blood in K2EDTA tubes. For TCRbeta analysis, collaborators shipped samples in one of three forms: frozen whole blood, isolated PBMCs, or DNA extracted from either of those sample types. The germline V gene (reference sequence) provides CDR1 LNHDA and CDR2 SQIVND. The CDR3 starts with the cysteine, ends with the phenylalanine, and has 13 residues. The sequence is cut down to CDR3 DNA, 39 bases in frame from base 1. V ends up 4 bases short and J 6 bases short, with an unmatched junction base count of 4. TCRbeta CDR3 regions were amplified from genomic DNA using the immunoSEQ Assay, a bias-controlled multiplex PCR. Turning to the authors' computational methods: The number of nucleated cells in each sample was estimated from the amplification of reference gene primers within the assay. Sequence reads were collapsed and filtered to measure the absolute abundance of every unique TCRbeta CDR3 rearrangement. For each sample, productive Simpson clonality was calculated as the square root of Simpson's diversity index over productive rearrangements. In its TCRdb copy, this immuneACCESS table keeps in-frame sequences only and misses some clones. Where compared with another copy, unresolved V genes explain less than half of these, and the others have no known cause. That table is the source of V, J and clone size, and D and trimming were worked out from the DNA. The table for this sample lists 90,000 to 150,000 clones; 87% of them were counted only once. Clones ranked in the top ten supply about 7.7% of the sample.

Comments on this clone: It has no known antigen specificity. No quality values exist for individual bases; no much larger clone is one base distant.

The source of this sequence is a human donor in a cohort sampled during active COVID-19. Sequenced material: peripheral blood. The chain links TRBV19 with TRBJ2-7, with 9 central nucleotides matching TRBD1. Read as DNA, the sequence is TGTGCCAGTAGTAAACAGGGGGCGTTCGAGCAGTACTTC. Its protein product is CASSKQGAFEQYF.